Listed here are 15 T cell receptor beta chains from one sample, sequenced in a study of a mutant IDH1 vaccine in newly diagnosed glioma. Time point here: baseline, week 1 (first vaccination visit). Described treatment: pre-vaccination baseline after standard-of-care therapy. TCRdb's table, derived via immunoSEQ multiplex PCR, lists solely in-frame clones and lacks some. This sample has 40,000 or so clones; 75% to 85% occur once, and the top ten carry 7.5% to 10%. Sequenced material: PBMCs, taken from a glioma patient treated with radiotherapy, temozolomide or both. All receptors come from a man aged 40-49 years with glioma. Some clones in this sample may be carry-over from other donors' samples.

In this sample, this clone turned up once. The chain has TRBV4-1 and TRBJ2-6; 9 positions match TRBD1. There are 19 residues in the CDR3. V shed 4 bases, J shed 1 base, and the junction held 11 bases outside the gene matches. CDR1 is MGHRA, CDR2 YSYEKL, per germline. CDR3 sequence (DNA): TGCGCCAGCAGCCCGGTCCCGGGACAGGGCCGATCTGGGGCCAACGTCCTGACTTTC. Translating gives CASSPVPGQGRSGANVLTF.

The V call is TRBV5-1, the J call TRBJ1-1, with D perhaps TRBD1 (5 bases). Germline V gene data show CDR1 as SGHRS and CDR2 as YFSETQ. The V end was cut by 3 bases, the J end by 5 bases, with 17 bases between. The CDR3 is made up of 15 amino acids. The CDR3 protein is CASSSLTGSKTEAFF. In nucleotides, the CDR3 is TGCGCCAGCAGCTCCCTAACAGGATCAAAGACTGAAGCTTTCTTT.

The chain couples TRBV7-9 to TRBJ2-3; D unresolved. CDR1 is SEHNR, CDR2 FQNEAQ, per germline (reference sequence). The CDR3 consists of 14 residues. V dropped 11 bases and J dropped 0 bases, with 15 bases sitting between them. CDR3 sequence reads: CAGQGSTSTDTQYF. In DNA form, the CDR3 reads TGTGCCGGTCAAGGTAGTACTAGCACAGATACGCAGTATTTT. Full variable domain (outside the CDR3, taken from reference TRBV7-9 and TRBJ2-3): DTGVSQNPRHKITKRGQNVTFRCDPISEHNRLYWYRQTLGQGPEFLTYFQNEAQLEKSRLLSDRFSAERPKGSFSTLEIQRTEQGDSAMYLCAGQGSTSTDTQYFGPGTRLTVL.

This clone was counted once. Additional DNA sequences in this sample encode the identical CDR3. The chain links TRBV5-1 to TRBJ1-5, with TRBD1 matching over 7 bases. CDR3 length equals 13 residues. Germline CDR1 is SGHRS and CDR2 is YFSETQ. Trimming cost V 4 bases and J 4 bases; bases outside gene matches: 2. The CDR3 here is CASSRDSNQPQHF. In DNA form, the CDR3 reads TGCGCCAGCAGCCGGGACAGTAATCAGCCCCAGCATTTT. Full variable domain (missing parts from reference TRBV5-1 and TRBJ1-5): KAGVTQTPRYLIKTRGQQVTLSCSPISGHRSVSWYQQTPGQGLQFLFEYFSETQRNKGNFPGRFSGRQFSNSRSEMNVSTLELGDSALYLCASSRDSNQPQHFGDGTRLSIL.

The CDR3 DNA sequence: TGCGCCAGCAGCCAAGAGGGCAGTTCCGACGGCTACACCTTC. Protein sequence: CASSQEGSSDGYTF. The chain has TRBV4-1 and TRBJ1-2; D is ambiguous. Trimming pared 0 bases from V and 8 bases from J, leaving 13 bases between. The CDR3 length is 14 residues. Germline CDR1 is MGHRA and CDR2 is YSYEKL.

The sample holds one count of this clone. CDR3 DNA sequence: TGTGCCAACCGGAGGGACTCCGGGGCCAACGTCCTGACTTTC. This codes for CANRRDSGANVLTF. This chain uses TRBV7-2 with TRBJ2-6; D perhaps matches TRBD2 (6 bases). CDR1 is SGHTA and CDR2 is FQGNSA in the germline V gene. V lost 10 bases to trimming and J lost 4 bases, with 14 bases between them. The CDR3 loop spans 14 amino acids.

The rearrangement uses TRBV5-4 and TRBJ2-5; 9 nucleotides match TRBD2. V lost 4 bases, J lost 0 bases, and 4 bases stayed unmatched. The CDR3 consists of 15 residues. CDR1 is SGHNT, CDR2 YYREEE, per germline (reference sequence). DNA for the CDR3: TGTGCCAGCAGCCGGAGCGGGGGGTACCAAGAGACCCAGTACTTC. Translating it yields CASSRSGGYQETQYF. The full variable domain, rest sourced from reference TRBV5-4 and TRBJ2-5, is ETGVTQSPTHLIKTRGQQVTLRCSSQSGHNTVSWYQQALGQGPQFIFQYYREEENGRGNFPPRFSGLQFPNYSSELNVNALELDDSALYLCASSRSGGYQETQYFGPGTRLLVL.

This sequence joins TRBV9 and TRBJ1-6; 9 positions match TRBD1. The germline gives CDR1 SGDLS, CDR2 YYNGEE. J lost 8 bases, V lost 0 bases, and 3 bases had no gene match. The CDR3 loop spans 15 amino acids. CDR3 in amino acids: CASSVEDRGDSPLHF. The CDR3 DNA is TGTGCCAGCAGCGTAGAAGACAGGGGGGATTCACCCCTCCACTTT.

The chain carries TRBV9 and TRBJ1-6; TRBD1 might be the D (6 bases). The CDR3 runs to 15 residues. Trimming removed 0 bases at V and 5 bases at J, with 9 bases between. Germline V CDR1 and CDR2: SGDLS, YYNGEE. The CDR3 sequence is CASSVGAGDNSPLHF. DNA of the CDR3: TGTGCCAGCAGCGTAGGGGCAGGGGATAATTCACCCCTCCACTTT.

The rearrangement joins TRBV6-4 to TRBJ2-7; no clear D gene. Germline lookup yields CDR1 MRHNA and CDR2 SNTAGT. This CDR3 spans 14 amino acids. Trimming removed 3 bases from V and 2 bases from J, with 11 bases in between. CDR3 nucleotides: TGTGCCAGCAGTGAAGGAACGGTCACCTACGAGCAGTACTTC. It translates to CASSEGTVTYEQYF.

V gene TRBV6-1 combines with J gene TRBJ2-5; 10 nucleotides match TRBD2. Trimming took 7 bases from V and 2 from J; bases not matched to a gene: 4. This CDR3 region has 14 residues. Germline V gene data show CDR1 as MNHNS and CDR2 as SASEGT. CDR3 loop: CASKSLAGQETQYF. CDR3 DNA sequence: TGTGCCAGCAAGTCACTAGCGGGGCAAGAGACCCAGTACTTC.

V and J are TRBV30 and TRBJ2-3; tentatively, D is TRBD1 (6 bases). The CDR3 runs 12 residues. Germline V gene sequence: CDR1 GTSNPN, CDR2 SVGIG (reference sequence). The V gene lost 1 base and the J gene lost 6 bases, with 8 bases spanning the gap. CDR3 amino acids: CAWSGTVDTQYF. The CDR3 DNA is TGTGCCTGGAGTGGGACAGTGGATACGCAGTATTTT.

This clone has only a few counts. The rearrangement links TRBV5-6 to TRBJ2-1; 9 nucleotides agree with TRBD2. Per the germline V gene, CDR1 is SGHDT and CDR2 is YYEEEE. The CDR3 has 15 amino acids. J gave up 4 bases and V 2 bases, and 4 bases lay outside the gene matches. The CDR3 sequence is CASSFSSGVYNEQFF. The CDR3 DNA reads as TGTGCCAGCAGCTTCTCTAGCGGGGTATACAATGAGCAGTTCTTC.

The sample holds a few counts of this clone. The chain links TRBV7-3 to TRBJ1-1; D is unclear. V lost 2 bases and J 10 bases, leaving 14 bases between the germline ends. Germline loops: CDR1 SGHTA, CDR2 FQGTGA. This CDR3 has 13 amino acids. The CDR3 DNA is TGTGCCAGCAGCTTAGATAGAAACAGCGGAGCTTTCTTT. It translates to CASSLDRNSGAFF.

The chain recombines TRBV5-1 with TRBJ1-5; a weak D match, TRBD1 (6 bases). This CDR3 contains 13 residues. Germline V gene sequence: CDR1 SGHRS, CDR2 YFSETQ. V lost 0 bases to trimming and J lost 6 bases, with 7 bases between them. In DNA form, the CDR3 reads TGCGCCAGCAGCTTGGAGGACAGTCAGCCCCAGCATTTT. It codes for CASSLEDSQPQHF.